The entry that follows covers one T cell receptor (beta chain) sequence. The V gene's germline CDR1 is SGHTA and CDR2 FQGNSA. This CDR3 region has 14 residues. Trimming pared 2 bases from V and 6 bases from J, leaving 13 bases between. The data were obtained in a study of T cell responses to AZD1222 COVID-19 vaccine. Method: immunoSEQ multiplex PCR; TCRdb's copy keeps in-frame clones and lacks some. The repertoire holds tens of thousands of clones, 85% to 90% seen once, with approximately 5.2% in the top ten. This TCR derives from an adult who received the AZD1222 COVID-19 vaccine. Specimen: peripheral blood, collected 28 days after the second AZD1222 dose. V usage is TRBV7-2 and J usage is TRBJ1-1; D is undetermined. The CDR3 DNA follows: TGTGCCAGCAGCTTAACATGGGAAAGGGCTGAAGCTTTCTTT. It encodes CASSLTWERAEAFF.